This TCR beta chain was sequenced in a study of T cells expressing NK-cell markers. This CDR3 is built from 13 residues. CDR1 and CDR2 (germline): SQVTM, ANQGSEA. For each CDR3 protein, TCRdb gives one entry from its re-call of the 5' RACE reads, without DNA. In all, the sample yields over 120,000 distinct CDR3 sequences. This rearrangement joins TRBV29-1 to TRBJ2-7; TCRdb gives TRBD2 as the D gene, but with no DNA this cannot be confirmed. The TCR was taken from a man aged 18-30 years in good health. The sample taken for sequencing was blood T cells: a sorted CD56 or NKG2C T cell subset, CD4+ or CD8+ T cells, or bulk PBMC T cells (not recorded which). The CDR3 sequence: CSVGGTPSYEQYF.